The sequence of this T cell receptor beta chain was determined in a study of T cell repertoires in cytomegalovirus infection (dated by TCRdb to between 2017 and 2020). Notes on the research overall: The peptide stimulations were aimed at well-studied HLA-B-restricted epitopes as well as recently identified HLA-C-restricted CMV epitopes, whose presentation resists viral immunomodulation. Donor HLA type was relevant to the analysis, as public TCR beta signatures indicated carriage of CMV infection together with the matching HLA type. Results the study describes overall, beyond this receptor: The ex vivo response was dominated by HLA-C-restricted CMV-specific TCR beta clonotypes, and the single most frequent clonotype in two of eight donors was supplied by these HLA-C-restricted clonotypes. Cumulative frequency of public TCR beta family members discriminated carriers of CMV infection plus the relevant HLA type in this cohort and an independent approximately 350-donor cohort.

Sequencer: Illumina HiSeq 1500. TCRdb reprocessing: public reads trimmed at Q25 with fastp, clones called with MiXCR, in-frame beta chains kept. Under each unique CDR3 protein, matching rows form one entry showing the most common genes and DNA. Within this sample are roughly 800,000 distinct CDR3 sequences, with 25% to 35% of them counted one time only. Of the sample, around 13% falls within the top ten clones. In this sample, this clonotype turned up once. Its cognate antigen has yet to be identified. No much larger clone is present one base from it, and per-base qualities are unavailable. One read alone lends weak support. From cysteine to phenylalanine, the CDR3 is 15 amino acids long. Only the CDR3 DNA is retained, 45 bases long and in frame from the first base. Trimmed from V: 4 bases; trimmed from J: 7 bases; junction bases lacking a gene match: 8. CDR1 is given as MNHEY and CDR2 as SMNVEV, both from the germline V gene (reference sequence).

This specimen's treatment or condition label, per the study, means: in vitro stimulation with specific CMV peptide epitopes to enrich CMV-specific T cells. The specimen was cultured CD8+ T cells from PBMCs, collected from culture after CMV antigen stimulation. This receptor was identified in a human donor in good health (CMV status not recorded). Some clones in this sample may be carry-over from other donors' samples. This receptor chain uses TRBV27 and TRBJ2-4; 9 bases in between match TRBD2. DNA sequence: TGTGCCAGCAGTTCGGCGGGGGGGCCGGGGAACATTCAGTACTTC. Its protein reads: CASSSAGGPGNIQYF.